Following are 2 T cell receptor beta chains from one sample sequenced in a study of blood T cells in healthy people across ages. A second roughly 6 to 11 cycle PCR used barcoded and J-beta primers. TCRdb called the 5' RACE reads again in MiXCR, with one record for every CDR3 protein. Of 1.4 million to 1.5 million distinct CDR3 sequences in the sample, 42% were seen once. The sequenced material came from blood. The origin of the receptors is a woman between 18 and 29 years old in good health.

CDR3 sequence: CASSRSGASGDNEQFF. In nucleotides, the CDR3 is TGTGCCAGCAGCAGAAGTGGGGCTAGCGGGGACAATGAGCAGTTCTTC. The V call is TRBV27, the J call TRBJ2-1, with 9 bases fitting TRBD2. CDR3 size: 16 residues. The V gene's germline CDR1 is MNHEY and CDR2 SMNVEV (reference sequence). The ends lost 6 bases at V and 5 bases at J; junction bases unmatched: 11.

The chain links TRBV10-3 to TRBJ1-2; no clear D. CDR1 and CDR2 (germline): ENHRY, SYGVKD. Trimming cost V 8 bases and J 2 bases, with 18 bases left between them. CDR3 size: 15 residues. This CDR3 reads CAIARQEEKNYGYTF. The CDR3 DNA reads as TGTGCCATCGCTCGGCAGGAGGAAAAAAACTATGGCTACACCTTC.